This entry describes one T cell receptor (beta chain). From the germline J gene comes the end of the CDR3, since the read stops 3 residues before it. This sample is part of a study of T cells in women clearing cervical HPV infection. About the study: Cases were women with histologically confirmed HPV16-related CIN3 or worse, including 2 invasive cancers. With HLA typing for only a few women, HLA confounding remains possible.

Germline CDR1 and CDR2: DFQATT and SNEGSKA (reference sequence). The CDR3 has 14 amino acids. V dropped 0 bases and J dropped 4 bases, with 10 bases sitting between them. Clones were sequenced by immunoSEQ multiplex PCR, and TCRdb holds only the in-frame ones, with some missing. The sample includes tens of thousands of clones. What was sequenced was blood buffy coat. The source is a woman aged 18 to 75 with a cervical HPV16 infection that either progressed to CIN3+ or cleared (not recorded which). The chain carries TRBV20-1 and TRBJ2-1, with a weak D call TRBD2 (6 bases). CDR3 DNA, as far as it was read: TGCAGTGCTAGAGAGAGGGGACTGTACAATGAG. It specifies CSARERGLYNE. The full CDR3 is CSARERGLYNEQFF.